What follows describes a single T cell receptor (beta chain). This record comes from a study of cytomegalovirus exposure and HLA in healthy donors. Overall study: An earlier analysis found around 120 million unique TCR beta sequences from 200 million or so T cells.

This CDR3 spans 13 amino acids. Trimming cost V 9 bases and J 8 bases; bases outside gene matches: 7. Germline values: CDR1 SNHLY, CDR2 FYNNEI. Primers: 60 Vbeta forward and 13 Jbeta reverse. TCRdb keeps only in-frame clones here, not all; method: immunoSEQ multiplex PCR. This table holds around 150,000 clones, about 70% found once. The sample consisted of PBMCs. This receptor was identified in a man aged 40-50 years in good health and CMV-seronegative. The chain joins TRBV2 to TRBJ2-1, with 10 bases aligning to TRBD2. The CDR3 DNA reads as TGTGCCAGAGAACTAGCGGGAACGGATGAGCAGTTCTTC. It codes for CARELAGTDEQFF. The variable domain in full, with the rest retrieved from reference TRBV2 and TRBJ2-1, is EPEVTQTPSHQVTQMGQEVILRCVPISNHLYFYWYRQILGQKVEFLVSFYNNEISEKSEIFDDQFSVERPDGSNFTLKIRSTKLEDSAMYFCARELAGTDEQFFGPGTRLTVL.